This is a list of T cell receptor beta chains from one sample in a study of blood T cells in healthy people across ages. TCRdb passed the 5' RACE reads through MiXCR, listing each CDR3 protein once. The table lists 1.5 million to 2 million distinct CDR3 sequences, 28% of them singletons. Sequencing was carried out using blood. The source is a woman aged 25 to 39 in good health. CDR3s include the opening cysteine and the closing phenylalanine or tryptophan. D genes are given only for firm matches. A row's size may be missing; if present it is once, few, many or a size class.

>TRBJ1-5|-|TRBV20-1|TRBD1
TGCAGTGCTAGGGAGGGGGCGGATCAGCCCCAGCATTTT
CSAREGADQPQHF
>TRBJ2-3|-|TRBV20-1|-
TGCAGTGCTAGAGGGGACTTCCTGGCAGATACGCAGTATTTT
CSARGDFLADTQYF
>TRBJ2-1|few|TRBV9|-
TGTGCCAGCAGCCCAATGGACAATGAGCAGTTCTTC
CASSPMDNEQFF
>TRBJ2-3|few|TRBV7-2|-
TGTGCCAGCAGCCCGCGTAGAAAAAGCACAGATACGCAGTATTTT
CASSPRRKSTDTQYF
>TRBJ1-2|many|TRBV10-3|-
TGTGCCATCAGTAGTCAGGGCCTGCATGGCTACACCTTC
CAISSQGLHGYTF
>TRBJ1-6|-|TRBV4-2|-
TGTGCCAGCAGCCAAGCGGGCCGGGGGGCAAATAATTCACCCCTCCACTTT
CASSQAGRGANNSPLHF
>TRBJ2-7|-|TRBV20-1|-
TGCAGTGCTAGAGATAGGCCTAGCCAGGACCCCTACGAGCAGTACTTC
CSARDRPSQDPYEQYF
>TRBJ2-1|few|TRBV6-5|-
TGTGCCAGCAGTTCGTCTGGGACGGAAAACTACAATGAGCAGTTCTTC
CASSSSGTENYNEQFF
>TRBJ1-2|-|TRBV5-1|-
TGCGCCAGCAGCTTGGATCTCGCGGAGTTCGGTGGCCACACCTTC
CASSLDLAEFGGHTF
>TRBJ1-3|-|TRBV10-3|TRBD1
TGTGCCATCAGTGATTCGACAGGGTCGGGCATATATTTT
CAISDSTGSGIYF
>TRBJ2-7|-|TRBV9|-
TGTGCCGGCAGCGTAGAGCTCGAGGCCGAGCAGTACTTC
CAGSVELEAEQYF
>TRBJ2-7|many|TRBV20-1|-
TGCAGTGCCACAGGGACTGCCTACGAGCAGTACTTC
CSATGTAYEQYF
>TRBJ2-5|few|TRBV5-1|-
TGCGCCAGCAGCGGACAGCAACAAGAGACCCAGTACTTC
CASSGQQQETQYF
>TRBJ2-7|many|TRBV20-1|TRBD2
TGCAGTGCTAGAGACCCCTCGCGGGGGGCCTACGAGCAGTACTTC
CSARDPSRGAYEQYF
>TRBJ1-1|once|TRBV15|-
TGTGCCACCAGCAGAGATTTGGGTAGGGGGGCTTTCTTT
CATSRDLGRGAFF
>TRBJ1-1|-|TRBV18|-
TGTGCCAGCTCACCTACGTTCAGTGAGGATGAAGCTTTCTTT
CASSPTFSEDEAFF
>TRBJ1-3|few|TRBV6-1|-
TGTGCCAGCAGTGAAGCGGCGGACTCTGGAAACACCATATATTTT
CASSEAADSGNTIYF
>TRBJ1-4|-|TRBV12-3/TRBV12-4|-
TGTGCCAGCAACTACGGGGGTGGGAGTGAAAAACTGTTTTTT
CASNYGGGSEKLFF
>TRBJ1-2|-|TRBV25-1|TRBD1
TGTGTCAGCAGTGGGGGACAGTCGGGCTATGGCTACACCTTC
CVSSGGQSGYGYTF
>TRBJ2-5|few|TRBV11-2|TRBD2
TGTGCCAGCAGCCTAAACCGCGGGGGAAGAGAGACCCAGTACTTC
CASSLNRGGRETQYF
>TRBJ2-7|-|TRBV28|-
TGTGCCAGCAGTCTCGCGCAACATGTCGAGCAGTACTTC
CASSLAQHVEQYF
>TRBJ2-3|few|TRBV12-3/TRBV12-4|-
TGTGCCAGCAGTCCCCTTTTCGGGGGCACAGATACGCAGTATTTT
CASSPLFGGTDTQYF
>TRBJ2-3|few|TRBV7-9|-
TGTGCCAGCAGCCACCGGAGGAGCGGTGGGGACACAGATACGCAGTATTTT
CASSHRRSGGDTDTQYF
>TRBJ1-4|few|TRBV12-5|-
TGTGCTAGTGGTTTCTTACAGGGAGGAGCTAATGAAAAACTGTTTTTT
CASGFLQGGANEKLFF
>TRBJ2-7|few|TRBV4-2|-
TGTGCCAGCAGCCAAGGGGCGGGTACCGGCTACGAGCAGTACTTC
CASSQGAGTGYEQYF
>TRBJ1-5|-|TRBV7-2|-
TGTGCCAGCAGCCCCGGGACTCCAAGCGGGGGACAGCCCCAGCATTTT
CASSPGTPSGGQPQHF
>TRBJ1-5|-|TRBV7-9|TRBD1
TGTGCCAGCAGCACCACCGGGACAGCAAATCAGCCCCAGCATTTT
CASSTTGTANQPQHF
>TRBJ2-1|-|TRBV18|-
TGTGCCAGCTCCCTCGAGCAGGGGGAGGGAGGCAATGAGCAGTTCTTC
CASSLEQGEGGNEQFF
>TRBJ2-7|few|TRBV7-9|-
TGTGCCAGCAGCTTAATGGCCCGGGGCCAAACCTACGAGCAGTACTTC
CASSLMARGQTYEQYF
>TRBJ2-3|few|TRBV6-1|TRBD1
TGTGCCAGCAGTGAAGACAGGGGATCAGATACGCAGTATTTT
CASSEDRGSDTQYF
>TRBJ2-5|many|TRBV29-1|-
TGCAGCGTTGGTAGTTGGGAGACCCAGTACTTC
CSVGSWETQYF
>TRBJ2-1|-|TRBV11-2|-
TGTGCCAGCAGCTTAGCGGAGGGCCGTGTTTACGATGAGCAGTTCTTC
CASSLAEGRVYDEQFF
>TRBJ2-7|-|TRBV6-6|-
TGTGCCAGCAGTTACGGGGCGGGGAAGTTAGACGAGCAGTACTTC
CASSYGAGKLDEQYF
>TRBJ2-2|-|TRBV4-1|TRBD2
TGCGCCAGCAGCCTCGACGGGGGGGGCGGATTCGGGGAGCTGTTTTTT
CASSLDGGGGFGELFF
>TRBJ2-3|few|TRBV29-1|TRBD1
TGCAGCGTTGAGACGGTCGAGGGGGCCCCCACAGATACGCAGTATTTT
CSVETVEGAPTDTQYF
>TRBJ1-2|-|TRBV10-3|-
TGTGCCATCAGTGCCTCAGAAGCTAACTATGGCTACACCTTC
CAISASEANYGYTF
>TRBJ2-7|-|TRBV5-6|-
TGTGCCAGCAGTGATCAGGCCGTCTCCTACGAGCAGTACTTC
CASSDQAVSYEQYF
>TRBJ2-7|-|TRBV7-9|TRBD1
TGTGCCAGCAGCTTGTCCGGGACAGCTTACTACGAGCAGTACTTC
CASSLSGTAYYEQYF
>TRBJ2-7|few|TRBV6-5|-
TGTGCCAGCAGTTACCTACGGGGCGGCTACGAGCAGTACTTC
CASSYLRGGYEQYF